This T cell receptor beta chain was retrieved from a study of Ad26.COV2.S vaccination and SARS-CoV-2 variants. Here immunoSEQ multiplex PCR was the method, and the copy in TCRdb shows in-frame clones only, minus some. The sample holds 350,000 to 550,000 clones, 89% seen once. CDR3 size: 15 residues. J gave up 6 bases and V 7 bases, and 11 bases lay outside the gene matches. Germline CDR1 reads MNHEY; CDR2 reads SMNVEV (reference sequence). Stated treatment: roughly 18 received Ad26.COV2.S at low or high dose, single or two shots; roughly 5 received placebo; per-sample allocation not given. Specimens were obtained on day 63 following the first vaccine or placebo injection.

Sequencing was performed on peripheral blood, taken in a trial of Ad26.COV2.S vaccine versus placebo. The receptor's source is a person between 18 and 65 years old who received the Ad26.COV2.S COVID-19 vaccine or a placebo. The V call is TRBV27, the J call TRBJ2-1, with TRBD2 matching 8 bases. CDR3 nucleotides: TGTGCCAGCAACAAGTCACTAGCGGAGAGCAATGAGCAGTTCTTC. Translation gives CASNKSLAESNEQFF.